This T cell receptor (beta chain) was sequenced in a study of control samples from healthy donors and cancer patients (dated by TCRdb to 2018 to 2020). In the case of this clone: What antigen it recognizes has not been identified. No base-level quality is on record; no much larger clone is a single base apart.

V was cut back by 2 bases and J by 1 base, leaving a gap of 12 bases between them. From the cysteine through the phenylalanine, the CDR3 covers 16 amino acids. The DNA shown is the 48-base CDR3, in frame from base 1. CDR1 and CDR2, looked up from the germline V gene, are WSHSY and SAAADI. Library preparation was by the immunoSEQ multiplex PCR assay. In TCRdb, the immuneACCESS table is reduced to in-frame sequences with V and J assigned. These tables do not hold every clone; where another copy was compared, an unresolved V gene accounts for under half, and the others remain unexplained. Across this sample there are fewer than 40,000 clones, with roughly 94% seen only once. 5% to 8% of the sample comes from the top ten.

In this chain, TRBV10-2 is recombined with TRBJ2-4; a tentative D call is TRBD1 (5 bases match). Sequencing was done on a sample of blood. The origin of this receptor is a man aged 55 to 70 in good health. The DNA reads TGCGCCAGCAGTGAGGAGACAGCCCGGGCCAAAAACATTCAGTACTTC. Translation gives CASSEETARAKNIQYF.